Sequencing of this T cell receptor (beta chain) was carried out in a study of blood T cell repertoires in COVID-19. CDR1 and CDR2 from the germline V gene are KGHSH and LQKENI. V shed 5 bases and J 3 bases; nucleotides not matched to a gene: 5. This CDR3 contains 14 residues. Data came from immunoSEQ multiplex PCR; TCRdb stores just in-frame clones and leaves some out. The data contain some 150,000 clones, 80% of them seen just once; the ten biggest clones take up roughly 5.3%. This rearrangement joins TRBV18 to TRBJ1-1, with 8 positions matching TRBD1. The sequencing sample was made of peripheral blood. This receptor was taken from a woman aged 45-65 years with acute or convalescent COVID-19. This chain's CDR3 is CASSETGDYTEAFF. The CDR3 region has the DNA TGTGCCAGCTCAGAGACAGGGGACTACACTGAAGCTTTCTTT.